Below, 8 T cell receptor beta chains from the same sample are listed, as sequenced in a study of blood T cell repertoires in COVID-19. The assay was immunoSEQ multiplex PCR, and TCRdb's table has in-frame clones only and misses some. The sample has roughly 33,000 clones; 93% are singletons. The specimen was peripheral blood. The receptors originated from a human donor in a cohort sampled during active COVID-19.

The CDR3 spells CATSSASGVTSGERHEQYF. The CDR3 DNA is TGTGCCACCTCGTCAGCTTCTGGGGTGACTAGCGGGGAGAGGCACGAGCAGTACTTC. The chain employs TRBV15 and TRBJ2-7, with 11 bases lining up with TRBD2. Trimming removed 8 bases from V and 5 bases from J; junction bases left unmatched: 23. This CDR3 is 19 amino acids long. CDR1 is LNHNV, CDR2 YYDKDF, per germline (reference sequence).

For the CDR3, the DNA is TGCGCCAGCAGCTTGGCCTGGCAGCAAGAGACCCAGTACTTC. It is translated as CASSLAWQQETQYF. V is TRBV5-1 and J is TRBJ2-5, with unresolved D. The CDR3 consists of 14 residues. Germline CDR1 and CDR2: SGHRS and YFSETQ. Trimming pared 0 bases from V and 2 bases from J, leaving 8 bases between.

This sequence joins TRBV7-9 and TRBJ1-2; D unresolved. Looked up from germline, CDR1 is SEHNR and CDR2 is FQNEAQ (reference sequence). This CDR3 has 13 residues. Trimming removed 5 bases from V and 6 bases from J, with 13 bases in between. CDR3 sequence: CASSRGWGHGYTF. CDR3 in DNA: TGTGCCAGCAGCCGGGGATGGGGTCATGGCTACACCTTC.

The rearrangement links TRBV15 to TRBJ2-7; a possible D gene is TRBD2 (7 bases). CDR1 and CDR2 (germline): LNHNV, YYDKDF (reference sequence). CDR3 length: 17 residues. V was pared by 0 bases and J by 2 bases, with 17 bases between. The chain's CDR3 is CATSRDVSGGHTYEQYF. The CDR3 nucleotides are TGTGCCACCAGCAGAGACGTGTCGGGGGGCCATACCTACGAGCAGTACTTC.

The rearrangement joins TRBV7-2 to TRBJ2-1; 9 nucleotides agree with TRBD2. V trimming: 1 base; J trimming: 7 bases; junction bases outside the gene matches: 5. Germline V CDR1 and CDR2: SGHTA, FQGNSA. The CDR3 sequence is 15 residues long. The CDR3 coding sequence is TGTGCCAGCAGCTTAGGTGCGGGGGGGCTGAATGAGCAGTTCTTC. It is translated as CASSLGAGGLNEQFF.

The CDR3 DNA follows: TGCAGTGCTAGTCCAGCGGGTAAAGAGACCCAGTACTTC. It specifies CSASPAGKETQYF. This chain joins TRBV20-1 and TRBJ2-5; D might be TRBD2 (6 bases). Between the trimmed V and J ends, which lost 3 bases and 3 bases, there was a span of 11 bases. The germline gives CDR1 DFQATT, CDR2 SNEGSKA (reference sequence). The CDR3 spans 13 residues.

V gene TRBV25-1 combines with J gene TRBJ2-2; weak D call: TRBD2 (5 bases). Germline V CDR1 and CDR2: MGHDK, SYGVNS. Trimming stripped 9 bases from V and 5 bases from J, with 10 bases between. There are 12 residues in the CDR3. CDR3 coding DNA: TGTGCCAGTGGTCCGGGAACCGGGGAGCTGTTTTTT. Its protein product is CASGPGTGELFF.

The chain has TRBV19 and TRBJ1-6; tentative D call: TRBD1 (5 bases). This CDR3 spans 14 amino acids. Germline values: CDR1 LNHDA, CDR2 SQIVND (reference sequence). Deletions cut 8 bases from V and 0 bases from J, with 8 bases between. CDR3 sequence: CASSDSSYNSPLHF. The DNA for the CDR3 is TGTGCCAGTTCCGACAGCTCCTATAATTCACCCCTCCACTTT.